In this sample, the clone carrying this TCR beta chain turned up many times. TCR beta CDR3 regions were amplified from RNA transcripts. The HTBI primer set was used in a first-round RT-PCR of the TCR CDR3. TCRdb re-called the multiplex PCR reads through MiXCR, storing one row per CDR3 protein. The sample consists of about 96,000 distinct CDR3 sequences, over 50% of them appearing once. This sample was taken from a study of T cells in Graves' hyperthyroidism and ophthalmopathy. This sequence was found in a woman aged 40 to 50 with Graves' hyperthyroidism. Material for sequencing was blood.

The DNA for the CDR3 is TGTGCCAGTATGGGCAGCATGAACACTGAAGCTTTCTTT. It encodes CASMGSMNTEAFF. The chain joins TRBV19 to TRBJ1-1; D remains ambiguous. The germline V and J ends were trimmed by 7 bases and 0 bases, with 9 bases remaining between them. CDR1 is LNHDA, CDR2 SQIVND, per germline (reference sequence). The CDR3 has 13 amino acids. Complete variable domain (other parts from reference TRBV19 and TRBJ1-1): DGGITQSPKYLFRKEGQNVTLSCEQNLNHDAMYWYRQDPGQGLRLIYYSQIVNDFQKGDIAEGYSVSREKKESFPLTVTSAQKNPTAFYLCASMGSMNTEAFFGQGTRLTVV.